The T cell receptor beta chain under discussion was sequenced for a study of STAT5B mutations in CD4+ large granular lymphocyte leukemia. General observations from the study: TRBV06-family usage was enriched in top patient clones (8/27) versus controls (2/35). Main leukemic clonotypes were patient-specific, but 20% to 25% appeared at low frequency elsewhere. Patient CD4-sorted repertoires stayed more clonal than healthy ones after leukemic-clone removal. Without HLA matching, higher CD4+ than CD8+ T-LGLL clonality could reflect small sample size.

V dropped 4 bases and J dropped 4 bases, with 14 bases sitting between them. The CDR3 sequence is 13 residues long. CDR1 is SQVTM and CDR2 is ANQGSEA in the germline V gene. Here immunoSEQ multiplex PCR was the method, and the copy in TCRdb shows in-frame clones only, minus some. This table has 30,000 to 40,000 clones, approximately 85% appearing once. As regards this clone: Its antigen is not identified.

This sequence joins TRBV29-1 and TRBJ2-7; D not certain. Sample: CD4+ T cells from blood buffy coats. This receptor was identified in a human donor in good health. In DNA form, the CDR3 reads TGCAGCGTTGGAAAACGCAAAGGTTACGAGCAGTACTTC. It is translated as CSVGKRKGYEQYF.